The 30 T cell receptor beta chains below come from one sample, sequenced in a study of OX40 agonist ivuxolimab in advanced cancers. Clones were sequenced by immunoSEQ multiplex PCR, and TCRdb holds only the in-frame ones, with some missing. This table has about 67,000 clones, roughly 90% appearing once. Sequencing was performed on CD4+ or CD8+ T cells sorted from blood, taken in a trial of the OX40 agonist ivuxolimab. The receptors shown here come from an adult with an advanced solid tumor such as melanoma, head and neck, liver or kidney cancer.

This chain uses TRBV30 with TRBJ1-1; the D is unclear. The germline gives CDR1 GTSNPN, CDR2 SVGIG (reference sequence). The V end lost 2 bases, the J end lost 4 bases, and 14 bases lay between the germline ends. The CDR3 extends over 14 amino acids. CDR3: CAWSPQTRVTEAFF. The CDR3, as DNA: TGTGCCTGGAGTCCCCAAACCCGAGTCACTGAAGCTTTCTTT.

CDR3 sequence: CASSSGTDTNTGELFF. The DNA of the CDR3 is TGTGCCAGCAGCTCCGGGACAGACACGAACACCGGGGAGCTGTTTTTT. This chain joins TRBV7-9 and TRBJ2-2; 7 nucleotides agree with TRBD1. The trim removed 4 bases at V and 0 bases at J, leaving 5 bases unmatched. Per germline, CDR1 SEHNR and CDR2 FQNEAQ (reference sequence). This CDR3 comprises 16 residues.

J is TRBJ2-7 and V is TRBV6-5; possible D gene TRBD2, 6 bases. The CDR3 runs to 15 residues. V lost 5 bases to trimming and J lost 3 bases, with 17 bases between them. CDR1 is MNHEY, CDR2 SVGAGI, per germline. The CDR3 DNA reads TGTGCCAGCAGTAGGGGACCGATCGGGAGCTACGAGCAGTACTTC. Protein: CASSRGPIGSYEQYF.

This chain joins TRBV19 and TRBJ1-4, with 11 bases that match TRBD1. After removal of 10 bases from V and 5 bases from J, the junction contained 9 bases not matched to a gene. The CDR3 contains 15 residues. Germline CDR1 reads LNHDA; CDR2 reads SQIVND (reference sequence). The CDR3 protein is CATRDRGMTNEKLFF. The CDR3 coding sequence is TGTGCCACCCGGGACAGGGGGATGACAAATGAAAAACTGTTTTTT.

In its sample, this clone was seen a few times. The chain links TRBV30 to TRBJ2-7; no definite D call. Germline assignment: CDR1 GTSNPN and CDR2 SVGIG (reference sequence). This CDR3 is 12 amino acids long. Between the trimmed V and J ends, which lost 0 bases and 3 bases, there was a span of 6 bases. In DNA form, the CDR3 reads TGTGCCTGGAGTGTAAGTGTCTACGAGCAGTACTTC. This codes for CAWSVSVYEQYF.

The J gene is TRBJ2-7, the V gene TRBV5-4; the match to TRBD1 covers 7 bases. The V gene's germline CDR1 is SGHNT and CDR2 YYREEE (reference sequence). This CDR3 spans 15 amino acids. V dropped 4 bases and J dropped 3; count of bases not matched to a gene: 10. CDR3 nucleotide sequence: TGTGCCAGCAGCCTGGACAGGAGGAAAAGCTACGAGCAGTACTTC. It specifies CASSLDRRKSYEQYF.

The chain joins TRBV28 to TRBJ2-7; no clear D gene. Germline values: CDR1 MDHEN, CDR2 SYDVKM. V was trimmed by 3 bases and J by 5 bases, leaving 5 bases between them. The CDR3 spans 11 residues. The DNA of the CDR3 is TGTGCCAGCAGTTTGGTCAACGAGCAGTACTTC. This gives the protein CASSLVNEQYF.

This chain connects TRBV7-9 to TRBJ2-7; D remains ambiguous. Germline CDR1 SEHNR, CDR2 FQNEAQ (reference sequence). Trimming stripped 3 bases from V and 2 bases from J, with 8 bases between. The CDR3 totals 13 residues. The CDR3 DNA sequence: TGTGCCAGCAGCTTGCAGGTTACCTACGAGCAGTACTTC. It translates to CASSLQVTYEQYF.

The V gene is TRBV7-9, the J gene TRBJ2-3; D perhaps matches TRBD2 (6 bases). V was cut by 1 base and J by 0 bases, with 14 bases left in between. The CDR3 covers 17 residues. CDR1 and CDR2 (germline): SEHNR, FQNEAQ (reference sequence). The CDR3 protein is CASSLGRAGPSTDTQYF. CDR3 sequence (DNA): TGTGCCAGCAGCTTAGGACGGGCGGGGCCTAGCACAGATACGCAGTATTTT.

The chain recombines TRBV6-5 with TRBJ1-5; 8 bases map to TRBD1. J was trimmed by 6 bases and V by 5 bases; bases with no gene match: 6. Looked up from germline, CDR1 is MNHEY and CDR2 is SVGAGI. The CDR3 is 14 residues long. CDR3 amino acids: CASSPQGAGQPQHF. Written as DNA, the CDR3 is TGTGCCAGCAGTCCTCAGGGGGCAGGTCAGCCCCAGCATTTT.

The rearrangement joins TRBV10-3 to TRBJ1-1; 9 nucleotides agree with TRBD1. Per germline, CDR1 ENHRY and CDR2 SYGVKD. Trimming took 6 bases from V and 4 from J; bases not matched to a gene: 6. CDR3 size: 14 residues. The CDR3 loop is CAISRQGDGTEAFF. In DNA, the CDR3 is TGTGCCATCAGCCGACAGGGGGATGGCACTGAAGCTTTCTTT.

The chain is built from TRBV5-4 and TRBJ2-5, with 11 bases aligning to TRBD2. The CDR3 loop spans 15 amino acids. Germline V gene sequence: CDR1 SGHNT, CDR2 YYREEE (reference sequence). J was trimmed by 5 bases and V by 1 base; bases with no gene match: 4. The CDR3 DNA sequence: TGTGCCAGCAGCTTGAGGGCTAGCGGGGGGGAGACCCAGTACTTC. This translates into CASSLRASGGETQYF.

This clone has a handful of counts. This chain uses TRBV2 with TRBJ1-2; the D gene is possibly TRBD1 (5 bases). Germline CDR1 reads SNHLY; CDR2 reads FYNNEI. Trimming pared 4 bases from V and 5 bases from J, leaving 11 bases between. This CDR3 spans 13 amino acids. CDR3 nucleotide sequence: TGTGCCAGCAGTGGGTTGGGGACTTATGGCTACACCTTC. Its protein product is CASSGLGTYGYTF.

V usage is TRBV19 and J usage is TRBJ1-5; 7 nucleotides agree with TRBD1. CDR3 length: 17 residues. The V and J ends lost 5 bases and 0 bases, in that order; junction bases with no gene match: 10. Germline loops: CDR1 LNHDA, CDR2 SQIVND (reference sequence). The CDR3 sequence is CASSHRDSLYSNQPQHF. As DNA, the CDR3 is TGTGCCAGTAGTCACCGGGACAGCCTTTATAGCAATCAGCCCCAGCATTTT.

The CDR3 loop is CASSPNRGWGEKLFF. The CDR3, as DNA: TGTGCCAGCAGCCCGAACAGGGGATGGGGTGAAAAACTGTTTTTT. This chain links TRBV5-4 with TRBJ1-4; 7 positions agree with TRBD1. Per the germline V gene, CDR1 is SGHNT and CDR2 is YYREEE (reference sequence). Trimming at V came to 4 bases and at J to 7 bases, leaving 10 bases not matched to a gene. The CDR3 has 15 amino acids.

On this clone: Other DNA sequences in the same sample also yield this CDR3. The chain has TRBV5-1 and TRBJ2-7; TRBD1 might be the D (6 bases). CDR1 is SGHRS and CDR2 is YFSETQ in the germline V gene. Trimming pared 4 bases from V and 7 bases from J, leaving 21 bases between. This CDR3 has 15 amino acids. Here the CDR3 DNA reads TGCGCCAGCAGCCAGGCCCCCGGGACACGCCGTGAGCAGTACTTC. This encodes CASSQAPGTRREQYF.

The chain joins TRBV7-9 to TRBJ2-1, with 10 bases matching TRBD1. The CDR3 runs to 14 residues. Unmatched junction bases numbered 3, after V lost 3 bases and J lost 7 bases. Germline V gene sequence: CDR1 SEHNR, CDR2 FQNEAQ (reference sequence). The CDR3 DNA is TGTGCCAGCAGCTTGACAGGGGGCTCAAATGAGCAGTTCTTC. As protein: CASSLTGGSNEQFF.

The CDR3 is CASSQDIIGQGLGGGYTF. The DNA of the CDR3 is TGCGCCAGCAGCCAAGATATAATCGGACAGGGATTGGGGGGAGGCTACACCTTC. This chain joins TRBV4-1 and TRBJ1-2, with TRBD1 matching 8 bases. This CDR3 region has 18 residues. The V and J ends lost 0 bases and 8 bases, in that order; junction bases with no gene match: 17. Germline lookup yields CDR1 MGHRA and CDR2 YSYEKL.

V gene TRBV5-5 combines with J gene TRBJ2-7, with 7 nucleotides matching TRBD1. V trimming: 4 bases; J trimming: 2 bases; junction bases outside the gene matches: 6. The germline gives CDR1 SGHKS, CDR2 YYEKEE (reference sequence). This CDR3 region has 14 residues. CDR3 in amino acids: CASSLTGTAYEQYF. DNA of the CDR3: TGTGCCAGCAGCCTCACCGGGACAGCCTACGAGCAGTACTTC.

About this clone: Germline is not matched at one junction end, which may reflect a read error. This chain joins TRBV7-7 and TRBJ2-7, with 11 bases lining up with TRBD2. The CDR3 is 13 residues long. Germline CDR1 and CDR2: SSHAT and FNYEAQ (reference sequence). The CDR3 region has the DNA TGTGCTAGCAGCCTAGCGGGGGGTCGGGAGCAGTACTTC. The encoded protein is CASSLAGGREQYF.

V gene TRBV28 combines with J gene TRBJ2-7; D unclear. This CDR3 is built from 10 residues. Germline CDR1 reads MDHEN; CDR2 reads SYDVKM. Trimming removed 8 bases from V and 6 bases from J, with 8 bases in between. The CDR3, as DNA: TGTGCCAGCGGGCCGGCCGAGCAGTACTTC. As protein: CASGPAEQYF.

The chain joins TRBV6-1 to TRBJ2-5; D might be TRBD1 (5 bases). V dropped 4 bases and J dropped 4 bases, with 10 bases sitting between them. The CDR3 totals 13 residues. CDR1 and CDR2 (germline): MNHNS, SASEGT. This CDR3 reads CASSARQRETQYF. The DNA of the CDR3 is TGTGCCAGCAGTGCCCGACAGAGAGAGACCCAGTACTTC.

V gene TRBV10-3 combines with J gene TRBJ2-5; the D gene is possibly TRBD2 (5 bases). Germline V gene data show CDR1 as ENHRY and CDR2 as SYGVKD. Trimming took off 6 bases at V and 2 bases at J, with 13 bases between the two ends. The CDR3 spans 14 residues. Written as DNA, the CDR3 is TGTGCCATCAGCCGGCCTGAGCGGCAAGAGACCCAGTACTTC. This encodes CAISRPERQETQYF.

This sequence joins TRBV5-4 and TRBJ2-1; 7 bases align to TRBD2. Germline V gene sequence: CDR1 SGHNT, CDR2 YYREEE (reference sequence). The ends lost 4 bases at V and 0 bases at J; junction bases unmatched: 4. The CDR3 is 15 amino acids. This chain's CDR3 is CASSDPGGSYNEQFF. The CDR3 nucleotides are TGTGCCAGCAGCGACCCGGGGGGCTCCTACAATGAGCAGTTCTTC.

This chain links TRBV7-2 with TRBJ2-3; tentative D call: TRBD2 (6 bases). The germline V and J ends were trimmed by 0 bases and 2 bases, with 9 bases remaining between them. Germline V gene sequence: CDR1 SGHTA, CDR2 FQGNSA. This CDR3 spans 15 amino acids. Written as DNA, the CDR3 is TGTGCCAGCAGCTTAGCGGGACTCGACACAGATACGCAGTATTTT. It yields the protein CASSLAGLDTDTQYF.

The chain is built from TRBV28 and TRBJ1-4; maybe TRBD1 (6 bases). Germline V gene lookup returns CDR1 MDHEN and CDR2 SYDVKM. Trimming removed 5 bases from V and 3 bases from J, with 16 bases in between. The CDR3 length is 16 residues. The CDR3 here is CASSHPVGGSNEKLFF. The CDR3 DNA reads TGTGCCAGCAGTCATCCGGTGGGGGGCTCTAATGAAAAACTGTTTTTT. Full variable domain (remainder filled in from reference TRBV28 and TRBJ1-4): DVKVTQSSRYLVKRTGEKVFLECVQDMDHENMFWYRQDPGLGLRLIYFSYDVKMKEKGDIPEGYSVSREKKERFSLILESASTNQTSMYLCASSHPVGGSNEKLFFGSGTQLSVL.

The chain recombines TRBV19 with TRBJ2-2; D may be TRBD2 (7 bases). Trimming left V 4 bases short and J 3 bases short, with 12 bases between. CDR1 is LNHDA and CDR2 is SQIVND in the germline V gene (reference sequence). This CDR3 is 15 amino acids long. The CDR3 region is CASSNQGRDTGELFF. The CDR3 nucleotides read TGTGCCAGTAGTAATCAGGGGAGGGACACCGGGGAGCTGTTTTTT.

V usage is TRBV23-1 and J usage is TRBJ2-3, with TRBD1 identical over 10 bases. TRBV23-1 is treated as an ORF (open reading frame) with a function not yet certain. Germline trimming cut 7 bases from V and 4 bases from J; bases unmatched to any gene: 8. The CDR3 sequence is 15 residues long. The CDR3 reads CASNPPGTGADTQYF. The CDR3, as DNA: TGCGCCAGCAACCCCCCCGGGACAGGGGCAGATACGCAGTATTTT.

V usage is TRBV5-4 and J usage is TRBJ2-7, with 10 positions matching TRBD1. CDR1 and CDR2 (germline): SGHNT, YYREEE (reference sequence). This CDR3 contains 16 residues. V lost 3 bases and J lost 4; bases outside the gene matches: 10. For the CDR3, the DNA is TGTGCCAGCAGCTCGGGGACAGGGGCCCAATTTTACGAGCAGTACTTC. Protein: CASSSGTGAQFYEQYF.

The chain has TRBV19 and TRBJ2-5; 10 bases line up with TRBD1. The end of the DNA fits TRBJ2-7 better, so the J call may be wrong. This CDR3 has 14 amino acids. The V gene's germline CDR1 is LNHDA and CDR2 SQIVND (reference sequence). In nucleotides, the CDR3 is TGTGCCACCACTAGGGGACAGGGGATCTACGAGCAGTACTTC. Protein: CATTRGQGIYEQYF.